Shown below are 25 T cell receptor beta chains from a single sample sequenced in a study of blood T cell repertoires in COVID-19 (dated by TCRdb to the early 2020s). Receptor libraries were prepared by the immunoSEQ multiplex PCR assay. Entries here come from immuneACCESS through TCRdb and include only in-frame sequences with V and J called. Some clones fail to appear in such tables; in the studies checked, an unresolved V gene covers under half of the shortfall, and the cause of the remainder is unknown. This sample is represented by 200,000 to 300,000 clones; 75% to 90% of them were singletons. The top ten constitute about 2% of the sample. The sequencing input was peripheral blood. The receptors were gathered from a man under 40 with active or convalescent COVID-19.

This rearrangement joins TRBV6-2 or TRBV6-3 to TRBJ2-2; D call uncertain. The ends were cut back, 6 bases at V and 3 bases at J, with 8 bases in the middle. The CDR3 has 13 residues. Germline CDR1 and CDR2: MNHEY and SVGEGT. CDR3 sequence reads: CASSRRDTGELFF. DNA of the CDR3: TGTGCCAGCAGCCGACGGGACACCGGGGAGCTGTTTTTT.

This clone was counted once. The chain joins TRBV7-9 to TRBJ1-1; 9 bases agree with TRBD1. Unmatched junction bases numbered 8, after V lost 3 bases and J lost 6 bases. The CDR3 runs to 15 residues. The germline V gene encodes CDR1 SEHNR and CDR2 FQNEAQ (reference sequence). The CDR3 spells CASSLQTGGIAEAFF. The CDR3 DNA reads TGTGCCAGCAGCTTGCAGACAGGGGGGATTGCTGAAGCTTTCTTT.

This sequence joins TRBV16 and TRBJ2-2; 8 bases map to TRBD1. The trim removed 0 bases at V and 7 bases at J, leaving 7 bases unmatched. The CDR3 consists of 16 residues. The V gene's germline CDR1 is KGHSY and CDR2 FQNENV. The CDR3 loop reads CASSQSGRGQVGELFF. The CDR3 bases are TGTGCCAGCAGCCAATCGGGCAGGGGGCAAGTCGGGGAGCTGTTTTTT.

This clone appeared once. The gene calls are TRBV24-1 and TRBJ2-7; 7 bases line up with TRBD1. The CDR3 runs 12 residues. The V gene's germline CDR1 is KGHDR and CDR2 SFDVKD. V lost 12 bases, J lost 5 bases, and 9 bases stayed unmatched. The CDR3 nucleotides read TGTGCCCGACGGACAGGTTCGAACGAGCAGTACTTC. This gives the protein CARRTGSNEQYF.

This chain links TRBV9 with TRBJ1-2; unclear D gene. The germline V gene has CDR1 SGDLS and CDR2 YYNGEE. The CDR3 contains 12 residues. V was shortened by 0 bases and J by 8 bases, with 8 bases between the two germline ends. CDR3 sequence: CASSVDHQGYTF. As DNA, the CDR3 is TGTGCCAGCAGCGTAGATCATCAGGGCTACACCTTC.

CDR3 nucleotide sequence: TGTGCCAGTAGTAGCCGGGACAGGGGGCGTCAGCCCCAGCATTTT. Encoded protein: CASSSRDRGRQPQHF. V and J are TRBV19 and TRBJ1-5; 12 bases match TRBD1. CDR1 and CDR2 (germline): LNHDA, SQIVND (reference sequence). The J segment lost 6 bases and the V segment lost 4 bases, leaving 4 bases of the junction unmatched. CDR3 size: 15 residues.

This chain joins TRBV7-9 and TRBJ2-6; D may be TRBD1 (5 bases). V shed 5 bases and J shed 1 base, with 9 bases lying between them. CDR1 SEHNR and CDR2 FQNEAQ come from the germline V gene (reference sequence). The CDR3 is 15 residues long. CDR3 protein: CASSQGVSGANVLTF. The CDR3 DNA reads TGTGCCAGCAGCCAAGGGGTTTCTGGGGCCAACGTCCTGACTTTC.

This clone was seen just once. This chain links TRBV20-1 with TRBJ2-7, with D maybe TRBD1 (5 bases). Germline-derived CDR1 and CDR2 are DFQATT and SNEGSKA (reference sequence). The CDR3 spans 15 residues. V was clipped by 3 bases and J by 0 bases, with 15 bases between them. The DNA of the CDR3 is TGCAGTGCTAGTACTGCGACAGCGATCTCCTACGAGCAGTACTTC. Amino acid sequence: CSASTATAISYEQYF.

V and J are TRBV28 and TRBJ2-1; the match to TRBD1 covers 7 bases. Looked up from germline, CDR1 is MDHEN and CDR2 is SYDVKM. The CDR3 is 13 residues long. V shed 7 bases, J shed 9 bases, and the junction held 9 bases outside the gene matches. CDR3 sequence (DNA): TGTGCCAGCATAAGGGGGCGGAATGGTGAGCAGTTCTTC. Protein product: CASIRGRNGEQFF.

CDR3 in DNA: TGTGCCAGCAGCGTAGGTCGGGGGTGGGAGACCCAGTACTTC. This translates into CASSVGRGWETQYF. The rearrangement uses TRBV9 and TRBJ2-5; D perhaps matches TRBD2 (6 bases). This CDR3 is 14 amino acids long. Trimming took 0 bases from V and 5 from J, leaving 11 bases between them. CDR1 and CDR2 (germline): SGDLS, YYNGEE. The entire variable domain, with the rest obtained from reference TRBV9 and TRBJ2-5, is as follows: DSGVTQTPKHLITATGQRVTLRCSPRSGDLSVYWYQQSLDQGLQFLIQYYNGEERAKGNILERFSAQQFPDLHSELNLSSLELGDSALYFCASSVGRGWETQYFGPGTRLLVL.

J is TRBJ2-3 and V is TRBV29-1; 9 bases match TRBD1. Germline trimming cut 4 bases from V and 3 bases from J; bases unmatched to any gene: 2. Germline V CDR1 and CDR2: SQVTM, ANQGSEA. The CDR3 length is 13 residues. The CDR3 nucleotides read TGCAGCGTTGTTGACAGGGGGACAGATACGCAGTATTTT. Translating it yields CSVVDRGTDTQYF.

The chain combines TRBV5-1 with TRBJ2-5; no clear D. Looked up from germline, CDR1 is SGHRS and CDR2 is YFSETQ. The CDR3 is made up of 14 amino acids. Trimming took off 4 bases at V and 1 base at J, with 11 bases between the two ends. CDR3 loop: CASSIRQAQETQYF. CDR3 in DNA: TGCGCCAGCAGCATAAGACAAGCCCAAGAGACCCAGTACTTC.

The rearrangement joins TRBV11-2 to TRBJ1-5, with 8 bases aligning to TRBD1. The CDR3 length is 14 residues. The J segment lost 5 bases and the V segment lost 5 bases, leaving 5 bases of the junction unmatched. CDR1 is SGHAT and CDR2 is FQNNGV in the germline V gene. CDR3 sequence (DNA): TGTGCCAGCAGCCGATGGACAGGGCATCAGCCCCAGCATTTT. Encoded protein: CASSRWTGHQPQHF.

The chain employs TRBV6-2 or TRBV6-3 and TRBJ2-7; TRBD1 matches at 8 bases. Germline lookup yields CDR1 MNHEY and CDR2 SVGEGT. The V gene end was trimmed by 5 bases and the J gene end by 4 bases; junction bases not matched to a gene: 16. The CDR3 has 17 residues. Here the CDR3 reads CASSPLAPGQAMYEQYF. In DNA, the CDR3 is TGTGCCAGCAGTCCCCTAGCCCCGGGACAGGCGATGTACGAGCAGTACTTC.

The V gene is TRBV5-8, the J gene TRBJ2-1; a weak D match, TRBD2 (7 bases). CDR3 length: 15 residues. The V end lost 6 bases, the J end lost 7 bases, and 20 bases lay between the germline ends. The germline V gene has CDR1 SGHTS and CDR2 YDEGEE. The CDR3 DNA reads TGTGCCAGCATGGGAGTGGGGGGGCCGGGAAATGAGCAGTTCTTC. Translating gives CASMGVGGPGNEQFF.

The chain recombines TRBV19 with TRBJ1-2; D not certain. CDR1 and CDR2 (germline): LNHDA, SQIVND (reference sequence). V shed 7 bases and J shed 4 bases, with 16 bases lying between them. This CDR3 contains 14 residues. CDR3 bases: TGTGCCAGTACTGATCCTGATCGGAGCTATGGCTACACCTTC. Its translation is CASTDPDRSYGYTF.

This clone appeared once. The chain couples TRBV6-5 to TRBJ1-1, with D possibly being TRBD1 (6 bases). This CDR3 is 14 amino acids long. Germline V CDR1 and CDR2: MNHEY, SVGAGI. Trimming removed 2 bases from V and 1 base from J, with 8 bases in between. CDR3 region: CASSYQGQNTEAFF. The CDR3 bases are TGTGCCAGCAGTTACCAGGGACAGAACACTGAAGCTTTCTTT.

The sample holds a few counts of this clone. The chain uses TRBV10-3 and TRBJ2-7; 8 bases align to TRBD2. This CDR3 is built from 14 residues. Losses at the gene ends were 10 bases for V and 0 bases for J; bases not matched to a gene: 8. Germline V gene data show CDR1 as ENHRY and CDR2 as SYGVKD. CDR3 nucleotides: TGTGCCACTAAACCAAGCGGGGGCTCCTACGAGCAGTACTTC. Its translation is CATKPSGGSYEQYF.

The chain joins TRBV6-2 or TRBV6-3 to TRBJ1-2; tentatively, D is TRBD1 (6 bases). The CDR3 runs to 14 residues. V dropped 0 bases and J dropped 8 bases, with 13 bases sitting between them. Germline V gene data show CDR1 as MNHEY and CDR2 as SVGEGT. This chain's CDR3 is CASSYSFQGSGYTF. The CDR3 coding sequence is TGTGCCAGCAGTTACTCGTTCCAGGGGAGCGGCTACACCTTC.

This chain joins TRBV7-6 and TRBJ2-7, with 7 bases matching TRBD2. V was pared by 7 bases and J by 3 bases, with 6 bases of the junction left unmatched. The CDR3 covers 13 residues. Germline-derived CDR1 and CDR2 are SGHVS and FNYEAQ. The CDR3 DNA reads TGTGCCAGCATCCCTTCGGGGGGCTACGAGCAGTACTTC. Its protein product is CASIPSGGYEQYF.

This sequence joins TRBV11-3 and TRBJ1-1; no firm D call. The germline V gene encodes CDR1 SGHNT and CDR2 YENEEA. V was shortened by 5 bases and J by 1 base, with 8 bases between the two germline ends. The CDR3 spans 13 residues. Written as DNA, the CDR3 is TGTGCCAGCAGCCTATCATGGAACACTGAAGCTTTCTTT. Amino acid sequence: CASSLSWNTEAFF. Filled out from reference TRBV11-3 and TRBJ1-1, the complete variable domain reads EAGVVQSPRYKIIEKKQPVAFWCNPISGHNTLYWYLQNLGQGPELLIRYENEEAVDDSQLPKDRFSAERLKGVDSTLKIQPAELGDSAVYLCASSLSWNTEAFFGQGTRLTVV.

Only a few counts were recorded for this clone. The rearrangement uses TRBV1 and TRBJ2-7; the listed D gene, TRBD2, was not tested against the DNA. TRBV1 is tagged as a pseudogene. CDR3 length: 14 amino acids. CDR3 loop: CQATWCGGACEQYF. The CDR3 DNA sequence: TGCCAGGCCACGTGGTGCGGGGGGGCGTGCGAGCAGTACTTC.

J is TRBJ1-6 and V is TRBV7-9, with TRBD1 matching 7 bases. J lost 6 bases, V lost 3 bases, and 8 bases had no gene match. Germline V gene data show CDR1 as SEHNR and CDR2 as FQNEAQ (reference sequence). CDR3 length: 16 amino acids. CDR3 in amino acids: CASSLEAAGGNSPLHF. The CDR3 DNA reads TGTGCCAGCAGCTTGGAGGCAGCAGGGGGTAATTCACCCCTCCACTTT.

The rearrangement joins TRBV6-5 to TRBJ1-1; possibly TRBD1 for D (5 bases). The CDR3 covers 11 residues. Trimming took off 8 bases at V and 4 bases at J, with 8 bases between the two ends. Germline V gives CDR1 MNHEY, CDR2 SVGAGI. The CDR3 DNA is TGTGCCAGCCTCGGGGGCACTGAAGCTTTCTTT. Its translation: CASLGGTEAFF.

This sequence joins TRBV10-1 and TRBJ2-3; 9 nucleotides line up with TRBD1. Trimming cost V 3 bases and J 6 bases; bases outside gene matches: 13. CDR3 size: 17 residues. The germline CDR1 and CDR2 sequences are WNHNN and SYGVQD (reference sequence). In DNA, the CDR3 is TGCGCCAGCAGTGATTTCGGCGACAGGGGGAGGAGGGATACGCAGTATTTT. As protein: CASSDFGDRGRRDTQYF.